The 23 T cell receptor beta chains listed next were all sequenced from one sample in a study of blood T cell repertoires in COVID-19. Sequencing was performed with immunoSEQ multiplex PCR; in TCRdb, only in-frame clones are kept and a portion is missing. Seen here are roughly 250,000 clones, approximately 86% observed once, and the top ten hold approximately 4.9%. The material sequenced was peripheral blood. These receptor sequences come from a woman over 75 with active or convalescent COVID-19.

The V and J genes are TRBV3-1 (or the pseudogene TRBV3-2) and TRBJ1-5; D remains ambiguous. Germline V CDR1 and CDR2: LGHDT, YNNKEL (reference sequence). Deletions cut 3 bases from V and 1 base from J, with 7 bases between. The CDR3 is 14 amino acids. The CDR3 here is CASSHHLSNQPQHF. The CDR3 DNA sequence: TGTGCCAGCAGCCATCACTTAAGCAATCAGCCCCAGCATTTT.

A few counts support this clone. The gene calls are TRBV24-1 and TRBJ2-3, with D possibly being TRBD2 (6 bases). This CDR3 spans 19 amino acids. The V gene lost 5 bases and the J gene lost 0 bases, with 23 bases spanning the gap. Germline loops: CDR1 KGHDR, CDR2 SFDVKD. The DNA for the CDR3 is TGTGCCACCAGTGGTAATTCACTAGCTGACAGTTCTAGCACAGATACGCAGTATTTT. It specifies CATSGNSLADSSSTDTQYF.

The CDR3: CASSPSSGVWAGELFF. CDR3 in DNA: TGTGCCAGCAGTCCCTCTAGCGGGGTCTGGGCCGGGGAGCTGTTTTTT. V usage is TRBV27 and J usage is TRBJ2-2; TRBD2 aligns across 9 bases. This CDR3 is built from 16 residues. V shed 5 bases, J shed 6 bases, and the junction held 10 bases outside the gene matches. Germline loops: CDR1 MNHEY, CDR2 SMNVEV (reference sequence).

The CDR3 bases are TGCAGCGTGGGGACTAGCGGGGGGGGCACAGATACGCAGTATTTT. Translation: CSVGTSGGGTDTQYF. The rearrangement uses TRBV29-1 and TRBJ2-3, with 16 positions matching TRBD2. The CDR3 covers 15 residues. The junction had 1 base not matched to a gene; V was cut back by 6 bases and J by 1 base. Germline assignment: CDR1 SQVTM and CDR2 ANQGSEA.

This chain uses TRBV3-1 (or the pseudogene TRBV3-2) with TRBJ1-4; D uncertain. The V end was cut by 6 bases, the J end by 4 bases, with 6 bases between. Germline-derived CDR1 and CDR2 are LGHDT and YNNKEL (reference sequence). The CDR3 consists of 12 residues. This CDR3 reads CASSLSNEKLFF. The CDR3 DNA sequence: TGTGCCAGCAGTCTTAGTAATGAAAAACTGTTTTTT.

The chain combines TRBV25-1 with TRBJ1-1, with D uncertain. Germline CDR1 and CDR2: MGHDK and SYGVNS. V shed 2 bases and J shed 11 bases, with 18 bases lying between them. The CDR3 covers 14 residues. The CDR3 region has the DNA TGTGCCAGCAGTGAAGGAGGGAGGTTCCCTTCGGCTTTCTTT. Amino acid sequence: CASSEGGRFPSAFF.

V usage is TRBV10-3 and J usage is TRBJ2-2, with 10 bases identical to TRBD2. Trimming cost V 8 bases and J 6 bases; bases outside gene matches: 9. Germline V gene lookup returns CDR1 ENHRY and CDR2 SYGVKD. The CDR3 spans 15 residues. CDR3 protein: CAIRSGRSVAGELFF. The DNA of the CDR3 is TGTGCCATCCGTAGCGGGAGGTCGGTCGCCGGGGAGCTGTTTTTT.

The count of this clone is one. The V and J genes are TRBV28 and TRBJ2-5; 7 bases fit TRBD2. J was trimmed by 7 bases and V by 3 bases; bases with no gene match: 8. Germline CDR1 MDHEN, CDR2 SYDVKM. This CDR3 contains 14 residues. The CDR3 bases are TGTGCCAGCAGTTTCCCGGGGGGAGGCGCGACCCAGTACTTC. This codes for CASSFPGGGATQYF.

V is TRBV18 and J is TRBJ1-1, with D maybe TRBD1 (5 bases). Looked up from germline, CDR1 is KGHSH and CDR2 is LQKENI. Trimming removed 2 bases from V and 6 bases from J, with 16 bases in between. The CDR3 runs to 15 residues. The CDR3 region has the DNA TGTGCCAGCTCACCAGGGGCCTCACAAATGGCTGAAGCTTTCTTT. Translated: CASSPGASQMAEAFF.

The chain uses TRBV5-5 and TRBJ1-4, with D uncertain. The V end was cut by 1 base, the J end by 7 bases, with 11 bases between. CDR1 and CDR2 (germline): SGHKS, YYEKEE (reference sequence). The CDR3 spans 14 residues. CDR3 residues: CASSLWREGEKLFF. DNA of the CDR3: TGTGCCAGCAGCTTGTGGAGGGAGGGTGAAAAACTGTTTTTT.

The V gene is TRBV19, the J gene TRBJ2-2, with 9 bases matching TRBD2. Germline V CDR1 and CDR2: LNHDA, SQIVND (reference sequence). The CDR3 sequence is 14 residues long. With V trimmed by 7 bases and J by 6 bases, 6 bases remained unmatched. The chain's CDR3 is CASMASGISGELFF. The CDR3 region has the DNA TGTGCCAGTATGGCTAGCGGGATCTCCGGGGAGCTGTTTTTT.

The chain's CDR3 is CASRRGGQGNEKLFF. CDR3 sequence (DNA): TGTGCCAGCAGACGTGGGGGACAGGGGAATGAAAAACTGTTTTTT. The rearrangement joins TRBV2 to TRBJ1-4; 10 positions agree with TRBD1. The CDR3 runs 15 residues. Germline trimming cut 6 bases from V and 5 bases from J; bases unmatched to any gene: 6. Germline-derived CDR1 and CDR2 are SNHLY and FYNNEI.

This clone was seen only a few times. Distinct nucleotide sequences in the sample also encode this CDR3. The V call is TRBV2, the J call TRBJ2-7; unclear D gene. This CDR3 spans 13 amino acids. The V gene's germline CDR1 is SNHLY and CDR2 FYNNEI. V was pared by 3 bases and J by 3 bases, with 9 bases between. As DNA, the CDR3 is TGTGCCAGCAGTGAGGGCTCGAGCTACGAGCAGTACTTC. This encodes CASSEGSSYEQYF.

CDR3 in DNA: TGTGCCAGCAGCCAAGGCCGGTTAGCTAACTATGGCTACACCTTC. This encodes CASSQGRLANYGYTF. V usage is TRBV3-1 (or the pseudogene TRBV3-2) and J usage is TRBJ1-2; D call uncertain. Germline CDR1 is LGHDT and CDR2 is YNNKEL (reference sequence). The CDR3 is 15 residues long. Trimming shortened V by 1 base and J by 0 bases, and 9 bases separated the two germline ends.

The chain links TRBV5-4 to TRBJ1-1, with D tentatively TRBD1 (6 bases). CDR1 and CDR2 (germline): SGHNT, YYREEE (reference sequence). There are 14 residues in the CDR3. The V end lost 2 bases, the J end lost 1 base, and 9 bases lay between the germline ends. The CDR3 spells CASSFLTGNTEAFF. DNA of the CDR3: TGTGCCAGCAGCTTCTTGACAGGGAACACTGAAGCTTTCTTT.

This clone occurred once. This chain uses TRBV28 with TRBJ2-7, with 7 positions matching TRBD1. The CDR3 runs 12 residues. The germline gives CDR1 MDHEN, CDR2 SYDVKM. The V segment lost 6 bases and the J segment 4 bases; nucleotides outside the gene matches: 3. The CDR3 reads CASRLQGYEQYF. In DNA form, the CDR3 reads TGTGCCAGCAGGCTACAGGGGTACGAGCAGTACTTC.

V usage is TRBV12-3 or TRBV12-4 and J usage is TRBJ2-5; no definite D call. Trimming took off 7 bases at V and 1 base at J, with 10 bases between the two ends. The CDR3 is 13 residues long. The CDR3 here is CASTPQFQETQYF. The CDR3, as DNA: TGTGCCAGCACCCCACAGTTCCAAGAGACCCAGTACTTC.

The chain employs TRBV6-5 and TRBJ2-3; 7 positions agree with TRBD1. The CDR3 covers 14 residues. The V segment lost 7 bases and the J segment 1 base; nucleotides outside the gene matches: 5. Per the germline V gene, CDR1 is MNHEY and CDR2 is SVGAGI. CDR3 in amino acids: CASKITGGTDTQYF. The DNA of the CDR3 is TGTGCCAGCAAAATTACAGGGGGCACAGATACGCAGTATTTT.

This sequence joins TRBV5-1 and TRBJ1-2, with 7 bases matching TRBD1. The CDR3 runs 14 residues. The V gene's germline CDR1 is SGHRS and CDR2 YFSETQ. The V and J ends lost 0 bases and 8 bases, in that order; junction bases with no gene match: 7. This CDR3 is CASSLGQGDIGYTF. As DNA, the CDR3 is TGCGCCAGCAGCTTGGGGCAGGGGGATATCGGCTACACCTTC.

The rearrangement joins TRBV6-6 to TRBJ2-2; weak D call: TRBD2 (6 bases). Germline V lookup: CDR1 MNHNY, CDR2 SVGAGI (reference sequence). V was clipped by 2 bases and J by 4 bases, with 11 bases between them. The CDR3 runs 15 residues. The CDR3 loop is CASSYRREFTGELFF. The CDR3, as DNA: TGTGCCAGCAGTTACCGACGGGAGTTCACCGGGGAGCTGTTTTTT.

The CDR3 nucleotides read TGTGCCACCATCCGTGAGAACATTCAGTACTTC. It codes for CATIRENIQYF. This rearrangement joins TRBV28 to TRBJ2-4; D remains ambiguous. CDR3 size: 11 residues. Germline V gives CDR1 MDHEN, CDR2 SYDVKM. V was clipped by 10 bases and J by 7 bases, with 11 bases between them.

The V gene is TRBV3-1 (or the pseudogene TRBV3-2), the J gene TRBJ1-4; a weak D match, TRBD1 (5 bases). The germline CDR1 and CDR2 sequences are LGHDT and YNNKEL (reference sequence). The CDR3 length is 15 residues. The ends were cut back, 3 bases at V and 3 bases at J, with 11 bases in the middle. This chain's CDR3 is CASSQLGLPNEKLFF. In nucleotides, the CDR3 is TGTGCCAGCAGCCAGTTGGGACTGCCTAATGAAAAACTGTTTTTT.

The chain employs TRBV6-2 or TRBV6-3 and TRBJ2-5; 13 bases match TRBD2. Trimming cost V 6 bases and J 5 bases; bases outside gene matches: 12. Germline CDR1 is MNHEY and CDR2 is SVGEGT. This CDR3 contains 17 residues. DNA for the CDR3: TGTGCCAGCAGCCAGGGACTAGCGGGGTTATTGGGGGAGACCCAGTACTTC. Its translation is CASSQGLAGLLGETQYF.